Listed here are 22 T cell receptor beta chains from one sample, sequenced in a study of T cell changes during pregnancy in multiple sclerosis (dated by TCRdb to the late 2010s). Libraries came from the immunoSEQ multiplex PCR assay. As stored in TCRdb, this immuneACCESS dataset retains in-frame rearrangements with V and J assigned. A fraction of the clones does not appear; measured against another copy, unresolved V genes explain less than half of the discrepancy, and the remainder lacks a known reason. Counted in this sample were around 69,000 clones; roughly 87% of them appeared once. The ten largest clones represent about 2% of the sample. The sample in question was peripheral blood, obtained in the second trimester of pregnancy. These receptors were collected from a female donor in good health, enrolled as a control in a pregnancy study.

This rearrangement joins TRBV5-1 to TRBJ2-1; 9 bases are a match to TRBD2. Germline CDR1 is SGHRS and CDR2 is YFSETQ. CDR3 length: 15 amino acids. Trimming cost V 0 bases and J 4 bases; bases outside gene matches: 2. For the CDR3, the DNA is TGCGCCAGCAGCTTGGACAGCGGGGGGTACAATGAGCAGTTCTTC. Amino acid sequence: CASSLDSGGYNEQFF.

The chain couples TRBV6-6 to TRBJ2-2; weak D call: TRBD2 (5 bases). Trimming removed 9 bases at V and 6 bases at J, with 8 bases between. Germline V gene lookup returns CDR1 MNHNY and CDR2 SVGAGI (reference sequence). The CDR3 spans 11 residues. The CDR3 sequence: CASWRAGELFF. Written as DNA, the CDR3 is TGTGCCAGTTGGCGGGCCGGGGAGCTGTTTTTT.

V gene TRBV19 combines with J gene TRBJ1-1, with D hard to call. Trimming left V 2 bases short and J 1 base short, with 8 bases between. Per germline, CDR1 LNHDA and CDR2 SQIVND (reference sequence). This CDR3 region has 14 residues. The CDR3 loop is CASSISGRNTEAFF. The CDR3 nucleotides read TGTGCCAGTAGTATAAGCGGCCGGAACACTGAAGCTTTCTTT.

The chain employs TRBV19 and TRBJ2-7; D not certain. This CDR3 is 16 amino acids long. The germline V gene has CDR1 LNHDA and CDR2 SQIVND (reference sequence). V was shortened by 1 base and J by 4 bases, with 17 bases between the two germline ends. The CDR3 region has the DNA TGTGCCAGTAGTATAGGGCTCCGGAGCCCTATGTACGAGCAGTACTTC. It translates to CASSIGLRSPMYEQYF.

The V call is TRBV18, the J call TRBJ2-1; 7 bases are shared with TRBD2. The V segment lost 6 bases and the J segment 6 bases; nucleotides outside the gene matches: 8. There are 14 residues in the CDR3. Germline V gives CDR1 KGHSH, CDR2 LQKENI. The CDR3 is CASSRWGGSNEQFF. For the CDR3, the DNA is TGTGCCAGCTCTCGCTGGGGCGGGAGCAATGAGCAGTTCTTC.

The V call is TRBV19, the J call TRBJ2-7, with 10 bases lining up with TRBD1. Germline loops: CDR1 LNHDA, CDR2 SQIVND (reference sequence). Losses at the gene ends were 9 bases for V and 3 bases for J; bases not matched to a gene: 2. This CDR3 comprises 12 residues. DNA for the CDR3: TGTGCCAGCCGGGACAGGGGCTACGAGCAGTACTTC. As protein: CASRDRGYEQYF. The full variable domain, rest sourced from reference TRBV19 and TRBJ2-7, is DGGITQSPKYLFRKEGQNVTLSCEQNLNHDAMYWYRQDPGQGLRLIYYSQIVNDFQKGDIAEGYSVSREKKESFPLTVTSAQKNPTAFYLCASRDRGYEQYFGPGTRLTVT.

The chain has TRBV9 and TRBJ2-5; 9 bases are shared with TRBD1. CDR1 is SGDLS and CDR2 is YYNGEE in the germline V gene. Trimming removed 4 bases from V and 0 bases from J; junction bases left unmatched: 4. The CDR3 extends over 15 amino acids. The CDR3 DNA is TGTGCCAGCAGCAAACAGGGGGCTCACCAAGAGACCCAGTACTTC. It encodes CASSKQGAHQETQYF.

The CDR3 nucleotides are TGTGCCCTGGGGCAGGATCTTAACTATGGCTACACCTTC. Amino acids: CALGQDLNYGYTF. The V call is TRBV6-6, the J call TRBJ1-2; D is possibly TRBD1 (5 bases). The germline CDR1 and CDR2 sequences are MNHNY and SVGAGI (reference sequence). V lost 11 bases, J lost 1 base, and 14 bases lay in between. The CDR3 runs to 13 residues.

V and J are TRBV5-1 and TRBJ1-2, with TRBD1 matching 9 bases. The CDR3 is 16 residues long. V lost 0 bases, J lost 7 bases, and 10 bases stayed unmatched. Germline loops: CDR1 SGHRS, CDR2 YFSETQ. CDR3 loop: CASSLDGDRVLAGYTF. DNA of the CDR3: TGCGCCAGCAGCTTGGACGGGGACAGGGTCTTGGCTGGCTACACCTTC.

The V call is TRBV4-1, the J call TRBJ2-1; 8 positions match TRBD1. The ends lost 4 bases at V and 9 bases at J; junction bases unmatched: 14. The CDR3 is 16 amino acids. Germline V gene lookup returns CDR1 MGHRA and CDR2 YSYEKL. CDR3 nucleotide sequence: TGCGCCAGCAGCCTAATTAATCGACAGGGGATCGCTGAGCAGTTCTTC. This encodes CASSLINRQGIAEQFF.

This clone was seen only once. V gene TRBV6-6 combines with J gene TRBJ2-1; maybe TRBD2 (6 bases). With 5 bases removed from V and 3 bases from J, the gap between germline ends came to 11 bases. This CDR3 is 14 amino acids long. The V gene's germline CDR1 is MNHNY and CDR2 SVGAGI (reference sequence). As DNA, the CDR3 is TGTGCCAGCAGTCCACGGGACTTCTACAATGAGCAGTTCTTC. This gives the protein CASSPRDFYNEQFF.

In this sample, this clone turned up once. In DNA, the CDR3 is TGTGCCAGCAGTACTGCTACTGAAGCTTTCTTT. Encoded protein: CASSTATEAFF. This chain uses TRBV2 with TRBJ1-1, with D unclear. The CDR3 runs to 11 residues. The ends were cut back, 5 bases at V and 5 bases at J, with 6 bases in the middle. The germline CDR1 and CDR2 sequences are SNHLY and FYNNEI.

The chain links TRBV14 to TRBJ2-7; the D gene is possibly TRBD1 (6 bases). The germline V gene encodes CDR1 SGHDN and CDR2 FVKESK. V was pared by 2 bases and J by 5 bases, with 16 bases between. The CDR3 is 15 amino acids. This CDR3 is CASSQSYQGLNEQYF. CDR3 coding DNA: TGTGCCAGCAGCCAATCGTACCAGGGGTTGAACGAGCAGTACTTC.

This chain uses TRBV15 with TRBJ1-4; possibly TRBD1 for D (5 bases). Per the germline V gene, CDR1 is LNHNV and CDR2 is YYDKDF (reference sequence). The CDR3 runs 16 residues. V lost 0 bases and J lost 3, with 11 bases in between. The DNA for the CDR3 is TGTGCCACCAGCAGAGATCGCGGGGCCTCTAATGAAAAACTGTTTTTT. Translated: CATSRDRGASNEKLFF.

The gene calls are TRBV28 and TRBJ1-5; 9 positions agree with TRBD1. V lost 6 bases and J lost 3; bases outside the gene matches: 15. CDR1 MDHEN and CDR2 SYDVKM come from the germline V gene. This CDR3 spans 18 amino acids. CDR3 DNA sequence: TGTGCCAGCAGCTTACCGGGACAGGGCATTGTTGACAATCAGCCCCAGCATTTT. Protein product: CASSLPGQGIVDNQPQHF. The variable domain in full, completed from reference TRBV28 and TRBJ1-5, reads DVKVTQSSRYLVKRTGEKVFLECVQDMDHENMFWYRQDPGLGLRLIYFSYDVKMKEKGDIPEGYSVSREKKERFSLILESASTNQTSMYLCASSLPGQGIVDNQPQHFGDGTRLSIL.

The CDR3 DNA is TGTGCCAGCAGCCCGGGGACTAGCGGGGTAATCGGGGAGCTGTTTTTT. Translation gives CASSPGTSGVIGELFF. The V gene is TRBV7-6, the J gene TRBJ2-2, with 13 positions matching TRBD2. Looked up from germline, CDR1 is SGHVS and CDR2 is FNYEAQ. The CDR3 is 16 amino acids. V shed 5 bases, J shed 7 bases, and the junction held 7 bases outside the gene matches.

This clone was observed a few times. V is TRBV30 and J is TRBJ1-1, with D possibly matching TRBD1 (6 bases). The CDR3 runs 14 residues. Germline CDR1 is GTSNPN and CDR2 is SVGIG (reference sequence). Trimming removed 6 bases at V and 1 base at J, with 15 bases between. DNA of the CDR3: TGTGCCTGCCTGGGACACGGGCAGAACACTGAAGCTTTCTTT. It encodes CACLGHGQNTEAFF.

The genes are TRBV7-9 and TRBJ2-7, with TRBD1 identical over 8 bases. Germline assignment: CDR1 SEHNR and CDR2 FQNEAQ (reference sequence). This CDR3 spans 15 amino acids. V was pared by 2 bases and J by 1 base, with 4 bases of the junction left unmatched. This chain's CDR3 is CASSLIGTGSYEQYF. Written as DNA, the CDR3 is TGTGCCAGCAGCTTAATCGGGACAGGATCCTACGAGCAGTACTTC.

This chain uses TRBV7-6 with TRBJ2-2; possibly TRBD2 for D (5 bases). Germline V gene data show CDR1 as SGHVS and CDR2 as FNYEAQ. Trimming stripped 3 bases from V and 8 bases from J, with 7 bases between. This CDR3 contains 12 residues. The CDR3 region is CASSFPGGELFF. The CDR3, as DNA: TGTGCCAGCAGCTTCCCGGGGGGGGAGCTGTTTTTT.

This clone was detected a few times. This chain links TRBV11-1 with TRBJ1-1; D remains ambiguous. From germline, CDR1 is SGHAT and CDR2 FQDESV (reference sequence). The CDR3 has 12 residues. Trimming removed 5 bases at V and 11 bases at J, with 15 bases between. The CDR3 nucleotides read TGTGCCAGCAGCCGTTTCGGTGGCGGGGCTTTCTTT. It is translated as CASSRFGGGAFF.

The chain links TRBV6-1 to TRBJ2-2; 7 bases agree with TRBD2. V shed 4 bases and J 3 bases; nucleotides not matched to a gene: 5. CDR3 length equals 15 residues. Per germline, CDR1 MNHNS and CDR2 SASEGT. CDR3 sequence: CASSGPGRDTGELFF. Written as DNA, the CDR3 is TGTGCCAGCAGTGGCCCAGGGAGGGACACCGGGGAGCTGTTTTTT.

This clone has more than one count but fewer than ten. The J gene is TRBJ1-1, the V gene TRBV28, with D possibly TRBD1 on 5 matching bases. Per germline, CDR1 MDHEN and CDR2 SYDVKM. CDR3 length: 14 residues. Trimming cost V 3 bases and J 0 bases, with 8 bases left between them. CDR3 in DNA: TGTGCCAGCAGTTTTCGACAGCTGAACACTGAAGCTTTCTTT. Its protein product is CASSFRQLNTEAFF.